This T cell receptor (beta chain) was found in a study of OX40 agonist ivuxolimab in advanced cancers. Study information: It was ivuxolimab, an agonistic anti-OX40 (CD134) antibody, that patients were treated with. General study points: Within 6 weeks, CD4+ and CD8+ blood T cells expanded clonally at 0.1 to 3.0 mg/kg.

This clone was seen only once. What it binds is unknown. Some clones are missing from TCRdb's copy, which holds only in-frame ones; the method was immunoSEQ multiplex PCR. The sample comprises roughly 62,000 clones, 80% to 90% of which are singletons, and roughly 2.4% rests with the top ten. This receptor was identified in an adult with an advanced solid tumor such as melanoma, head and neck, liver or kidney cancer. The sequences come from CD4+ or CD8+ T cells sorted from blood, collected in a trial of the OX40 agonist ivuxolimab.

This CDR3 is CASRTQGVSGNTIYF. CDR3 nucleotide sequence: TGTGCCAGCAGAACGCAGGGTGTCTCTGGAAACACCATATATTTT. The chain couples TRBV2 to TRBJ1-3; D is possibly TRBD1 (5 bases). Trimming stripped 6 bases from V and 0 bases from J, with 12 bases between. This CDR3 has 15 amino acids. Looked up from germline, CDR1 is SNHLY and CDR2 is FYNNEI.